The next 27 T cell receptor beta chains were all read from a single sample in a study of identical twins. MiXCR was run by TCRdb on the 5' RACE reads, yielding one entry per CDR3 protein. Of about 530,000 distinct CDR3 sequences listed, more than 20% were seen once; the top ten hold approximately 0.5%. These data were also filed under a second study, of yellow fever vaccine responses in identical twins.

Sequencing was performed on CD4+ T cells sorted from blood. These receptor sequences come from a young woman in good health.

This clonotype was counted many times. The chain joins TRBV12-3 or TRBV12-4 to TRBJ2-2; D gene ambiguous. CDR3 size: 13 residues. V was shortened by 6 bases and J by 6 bases, with 11 bases between the two germline ends. The CDR3 spells CASSATVAGELFF. CDR3 nucleotides: TGTGCCAGCAGCGCCACAGTGGCCGGGGAGCTGTTTTTT.

There are a few counts of this clonotype. This chain joins TRBV11-1 and TRBJ2-5, with D possibly called TRBD1 or TRBD2 (5 bases each). V shed 0 bases and J shed 2 bases, with 10 bases lying between them. This CDR3 has 15 residues. The germline V gene has CDR1 SGHAT and CDR2 FQDESV (reference sequence). CDR3 bases: TGTGCCAGCAGCTTAGCCACCGGGACGCAAGAGACCCAGTACTTC. Translation gives CASSLATGTQETQYF.

This clonotype was detected a few times. V gene TRBV6-5 combines with J gene TRBJ2-3; D remains ambiguous. Germline-derived CDR1 and CDR2 are MNHEY and SVGAGI. The CDR3 is made up of 15 amino acids. The V end was cut by 2 bases, the J end by 0 bases, with 9 bases between. This chain's CDR3 is CASSYGSTSTDTQYF. Written as DNA, the CDR3 is TGTGCCAGCAGTTACGGCAGTACTAGCACAGATACGCAGTATTTT.

The V call is TRBV2, the J call TRBJ2-5; no firm D call. V was shortened by 3 bases and J by 4 bases, with 9 bases between the two germline ends. The CDR3 covers 13 residues. The germline gives CDR1 SNHLY, CDR2 FYNNEI. Here the CDR3 DNA reads TGTGCCAGCAGTGACGACGTGAGAGAGACCCAGTACTTC. It encodes CASSDDVRETQYF.

This clonotype has just one count. This rearrangement joins TRBV19 to TRBJ2-1; D is unclear. The CDR3 consists of 12 residues. The germline V gene encodes CDR1 LNHDA and CDR2 SQIVND (reference sequence). The V and J ends lost 3 bases and 8 bases respectively, with 8 bases between them. CDR3 region: CASSMRWYEQFF. The CDR3 region has the DNA TGTGCCAGTAGTATGCGGTGGTATGAGCAGTTCTTC. Full variable domain (rest looked up from reference TRBV19 and TRBJ2-1): DGGITQSPKYLFRKEGQNVTLSCEQNLNHDAMYWYRQDPGQGLRLIYYSQIVNDFQKGDIAEGYSVSREKKESFPLTVTSAQKNPTAFYLCASSMRWYEQFFGPGTRLTVL.

This sequence joins TRBV6-1 and TRBJ1-6, with D possibly being TRBD1 (6 bases). Germline values: CDR1 MNHNS, CDR2 SASEGT. The CDR3 has 16 residues. V was cut by 6 bases and J by 5 bases, with 17 bases left in between. Written as DNA, the CDR3 is TGTGCCAGCAGAACGGGGCTCAGGGGAGATAATTCACCCCTCCACTTT. It translates to CASRTGLRGDNSPLHF.

This clonotype was seen a handful of times. V usage is TRBV4-2 and J usage is TRBJ2-1; D possibly uses TRBD1 or TRBD2 (6 bases each). CDR3 length equals 17 residues. V dropped 0 bases and J dropped 2 bases, with 14 bases sitting between them. The germline V gene has CDR1 LGHNA and CDR2 YNFKEQ. The chain's CDR3 is CASSQEGGGTPYNEQFF. The CDR3 DNA reads as TGTGCCAGCAGCCAAGAGGGGGGCGGGACCCCCTACAATGAGCAGTTCTTC.

This clonotype has just a few counts. The chain carries TRBV25-1 and TRBJ2-7; TRBD1 is a possible D gene (5 bases). Germline loops: CDR1 MGHDK, CDR2 SYGVNS. CDR3 length equals 12 residues. The ends were cut back, 3 bases at V and 6 bases at J, with 9 bases in the middle. The CDR3 protein is CASSDHRREQYF. CDR3 sequence (DNA): TGTGCCAGCAGTGACCACAGGCGCGAGCAGTACTTC.

A few counts support this clonotype. The chain couples TRBV11-2 to TRBJ2-1; TRBD2 aligns across 8 bases. This CDR3 has 15 amino acids. V was pared by 5 bases and J by 8 bases, with 11 bases of the junction left unmatched. CDR1 SGHAT and CDR2 FQNNGV come from the germline V gene. CDR3 region: CASSPFAGGIYEQFF. The CDR3 DNA sequence: TGTGCCAGCAGCCCATTTGCGGGAGGTATCTATGAGCAGTTCTTC.

This rearrangement joins TRBV5-1 to TRBJ2-7; a weak D match, TRBD2 (6 bases). The V gene lost 0 bases and the J gene lost 2 bases, with 9 bases spanning the gap. The CDR3 is 14 residues long. Germline V gene sequence: CDR1 SGHRS, CDR2 YFSETQ. The CDR3 region is CASSLEGEAYEQYF. CDR3 in DNA: TGCGCCAGCAGCTTGGAAGGGGAGGCCTACGAGCAGTACTTC.

This clonotype was counted ten times or more. The chain combines TRBV12-3 or TRBV12-4 with TRBJ2-2, with a weak D call TRBD2 (6 bases). CDR3 size: 16 residues. Trimming took off 1 base at V and 1 base at J, with 10 bases between the two ends. The CDR3 nucleotides are TGTGCCAGCAGTTTAGTGGGGGGAGGGAACACCGGGGAGCTGTTTTTT. It is translated as CASSLVGGGNTGELFF.

The rearrangement links TRBV12-3 or TRBV12-4 to TRBJ2-1; TRBD2 matches at 7 bases. The V and J ends lost 6 bases and 1 base, in that order; junction bases with no gene match: 6. The CDR3 totals 15 residues. DNA for the CDR3: TGTGCCAGCAGCCCTGGACTAGTTTCCTACAATGAGCAGTTCTTC. It codes for CASSPGLVSYNEQFF.

This clonotype has a handful of counts. The rearrangement links TRBV29-1 to TRBJ1-5, with D unclear. The CDR3 contains 12 residues. The V and J ends lost 4 bases and 4 bases respectively, with 8 bases between them. Germline V gene lookup returns CDR1 SQVTM and CDR2 ANQGSEA. CDR3 DNA: TGCAGCGTTGCTGGTAGAAATCAGCCCCAGCATTTT. This gives the protein CSVAGRNQPQHF. The variable domain in full, with the rest retrieved from reference TRBV29-1 and TRBJ1-5, is SAVISQKPSRDICQRGTSLTIQCQVDSQVTMMFWYRQQPGQSLTLIATANQGSEATYESGFVIDKFPISRPNLTFSTLTVSNMSPEDSSIYLCSVAGRNQPQHFGDGTRLSIL.

This rearrangement joins TRBV10-3 to TRBJ2-2; D is uncertain. Trimming stripped 0 bases from V and 2 bases from J, with 7 bases between. Germline V gene sequence: CDR1 ENHRY, CDR2 SYGVKD. This CDR3 contains 15 residues. The CDR3 DNA sequence: TGTGCCATCAGTGAGTCCCCAGGAAACACCGGGGAGCTGTTTTTT. This sequence encodes CAISESPGNTGELFF.

There are a few counts of this clonotype. The chain is built from TRBV27 and TRBJ2-7, with 7 bases fitting TRBD1. The V gene end was trimmed by 3 bases and the J gene end by 3 bases; junction bases not matched to a gene: 5. The CDR3 runs to 14 residues. CDR1 MNHEY and CDR2 SMNVEV come from the germline V gene (reference sequence). For the CDR3, the DNA is TGTGCCAGCAGTTTGCGAGACAGGGACTACGAGCAGTACGTC. Its translation: CASSLRDRDYEQYV.

This clonotype has only a few counts. The gene calls are TRBV6-1 and TRBJ2-7; D possibly matches TRBD1 or TRBD2 (5 bases each). The germline V gene encodes CDR1 MNHNS and CDR2 SASEGT. This CDR3 has 17 amino acids. The V end was cut by 2 bases, the J end by 5 bases, with 22 bases between. CDR3: CASSESRGDPRLNEQYV. The CDR3 DNA sequence: TGTGCCAGCAGTGAATCCCGAGGGGACCCCCGGTTAAACGAGCAGTACGTC.

This clonotype came up a few times. The chain joins TRBV20-1 to TRBJ2-3, with TRBD2 matching over 9 bases. This CDR3 comprises 13 residues. Germline assignment: CDR1 DFQATT and CDR2 SNEGSKA (reference sequence). Trimming took 6 bases from V and 5 from J; bases not matched to a gene: 6. CDR3 sequence reads: CSAGGGRGDTQYF. CDR3 nucleotides: TGCAGTGCCGGGGGCGGGAGGGGAGATACGCAGTATTTT.

A few counts support this clonotype. CDR3 loop: CSATFRDGDEQYF. The CDR3 DNA sequence: TGCAGTGCTACTTTCCGGGATGGCGACGAGCAGTACTTC. J is TRBJ2-7 and V is TRBV20-1, with D possibly TRBD2 on 5 matching bases. CDR3 length: 13 residues. The ends were cut back, 4 bases at V and 5 bases at J, with 15 bases in the middle. Germline CDR1 and CDR2: DFQATT and SNEGSKA (reference sequence).

This clonotype has just one count. The chain joins TRBV7-8 to TRBJ1-5; 7 positions match TRBD1. Germline loops: CDR1 SGHVS, CDR2 FQNEAQ. J was trimmed by 7 bases and V by 3 bases; bases with no gene match: 9. This CDR3 spans 15 amino acids. The CDR3: CASSLVTGERQPQHF. The CDR3 DNA reads as TGTGCCAGCAGCTTGGTTACAGGGGAACGGCAGCCCCAGCATTTT.

The CDR3: CATLAARGYGYTF. Written as DNA, the CDR3 is TGTGCCACCCTTGCAGCCCGGGGCTATGGCTACACCTTC. This chain links TRBV19 with TRBJ1-2; no definite D call. CDR1 is LNHDA and CDR2 is SQIVND in the germline V gene (reference sequence). The CDR3 length is 13 residues. Trimming took off 10 bases at V and 4 bases at J, with 16 bases between the two ends.

The chain carries TRBV12-3 or TRBV12-4 and TRBJ2-3, with 9 bases lining up with TRBD1. The CDR3 runs to 14 residues. V lost 4 bases, J lost 5 bases, and 4 bases stayed unmatched. The CDR3 DNA is TGTGCCAGCAGTTCACAGGGGGCTAAAGATACGCAGTATTTT. This encodes CASSSQGAKDTQYF.

This clonotype has a handful of counts. The chain couples TRBV3-1 to TRBJ2-7, with 13 bases that match TRBD2. Germline V lookup: CDR1 LGHDT, CDR2 YNNKEL (reference sequence). Trimming cost V 4 bases and J 2 bases; bases outside gene matches: 5. There are 16 residues in the CDR3. The CDR3 DNA follows: TGTGCCAGCAGCCCACCTGGGACTAGCGGGACCTACGAGCAGTACTTC. It translates to CASSPPGTSGTYEQYF.

This clonotype has only a few counts. The chain carries TRBV7-9 and TRBJ2-5; D gene uncertain. V lost 7 bases and J 1 base, leaving 10 bases between the germline ends. Germline lookup yields CDR1 SEHNR and CDR2 FQNEAQ (reference sequence). The CDR3 consists of 13 residues. This CDR3 is CASTYGTQETQYF. In DNA, the CDR3 is TGTGCCAGCACCTACGGTACCCAAGAGACCCAGTACTTC.

Many counts were recorded for this clonotype. V usage is TRBV20-1 and J usage is TRBJ2-5, with TRBD1 matching over 9 bases. CDR3 size: 13 residues. From germline, CDR1 is DFQATT and CDR2 SNEGSKA (reference sequence). The ends lost 5 bases at V and 9 bases at J; junction bases unmatched: 10. CDR3 in amino acids: CSAGWTGDWAQYF. The CDR3 DNA follows: TGCAGTGCTGGGTGGACAGGGGACTGGGCCCAGTACTTC.

V and J are TRBV10-3 and TRBJ2-5, with 7 bases that match TRBD1. The CDR3 has 15 amino acids. Germline values: CDR1 ENHRY, CDR2 SYGVKD. With 5 bases clipped from V and 5 bases from J, the junction kept 11 bases outside the gene matches. The CDR3 DNA reads as TGTGCCATCAGTAAAACAGGGGCCCAGATGGAGACCCAGTACTTC. Protein: CAISKTGAQMETQYF.

The V and J genes are TRBV18 and TRBJ2-7; TRBD1 matches 8 bases. Germline lookup yields CDR1 KGHSH and CDR2 LQKENI. Trimming at V came to 4 bases and at J to 0 bases, leaving 8 bases not matched to a gene. The CDR3 has 16 amino acids. DNA for the CDR3: TGTGCCAGCTCACAGGGGACAGGACCGAGCTCCTACGAGCAGTACTTC. Amino acid sequence: CASSQGTGPSSYEQYF.

This clonotype turned up a few times. The rearrangement joins TRBV15 to TRBJ2-2, with TRBD1 as a possible D gene (8 bases). CDR1 and CDR2 (germline): LNHNV, YYDKDF (reference sequence). Deletions cut 0 bases from V and 5 bases from J, with 10 bases between. The CDR3 has 15 residues. CDR3: CATSREQGGTGELFF. DNA of the CDR3: TGTGCCACCAGCAGAGAACAGGGGGGGACCGGGGAGCTGTTTTTT. The variable domain in full, with the rest retrieved from reference TRBV15 and TRBJ2-2, is DAMVIQNPRYQVTQFGKPVTLSCSQTLNHNVMYWYQQKSSQAPKLLFHYYDKDFNNEADTPDNFQSRRPNTSFCFLDIRSPGLGDTAMYLCATSREQGGTGELFFGEGSRLTVL.